This T cell receptor (beta chain) is drawn from a study of control samples from healthy donors and cancer patients. The protocol was immunoSEQ multiplex PCR, while the TCRdb copy is restricted to in-frame clones and leaves out a portion. The sample lists about 52,000 clones; 85% to 95% were seen once. This CDR3 spans 15 amino acids. CDR1 and CDR2 from the germline V gene are SGHRS and YFSETQ. V was trimmed by 0 bases and J by 0 bases, leaving 8 bases between them. This clone has more than one count but fewer than ten. This TCR came from a young man in good health. The sample taken for sequencing was blood. This chain links TRBV5-1 with TRBJ2-3; D perhaps matches TRBD1 (5 bases). The CDR3 DNA follows: TGCGCCAGCAGCTTGGTTCCAGGGAGCACAGATACGCAGTATTTT. It specifies CASSLVPGSTDTQYF.